Listed below are T cell receptor beta chains from one sample, sequenced in a study of OX40 agonist ivuxolimab in advanced cancers. Profiled with immunoSEQ multiplex PCR; TCRdb holds only in-frame clones, not every one. The sample records approximately 45,000 clones, 80% to 90% being singletons. The sequences come from CD4+ or CD8+ T cells sorted from blood, collected in a trial of the OX40 agonist ivuxolimab. These receptor sequences come from an adult with an advanced solid tumor such as melanoma, head and neck, liver or kidney cancer. Each CDR3 is given with its conserved first and last residue. The order of the fields is V gene, J gene, clone size, D gene, CDR3 protein, CDR3 DNA. D genes are given only for firm matches. Not all rows give a size; the values are once, few, many and, for expanded clones, a class.

TRBV7-8	TRBJ2-1	.	.	CASSKFAGKDNEQFF	TGTGCCAGCAGTAAATTTGCAGGCAAGGACAATGAGCAGTTCTTC
TRBV2	TRBJ2-3	.	.	CASSLVQGRMSTDTQYF	TGTGCCAGCAGCCTGGTCCAGGGGAGGATGAGCACAGATACGCAGTATTTT
TRBV7-2	TRBJ2-1	.	.	CASSLPPDLVADEQFF	TGTGCCAGCAGCTTACCCCCGGACCTAGTTGCCGATGAGCAGTTCTTC
TRBV30	TRBJ2-7	once	.	CAWSARTPRVGEQYF	TGTGCCTGGAGTGCCAGAACTCCCCGTGTGGGGGAGCAGTACTTC
TRBV6-1	TRBJ2-3	.	.	CASSEGGGGGDTQYF	TGTGCCAGCAGTGAAGGTGGAGGGGGGGGAGATACGCAGTATTTT
TRBV4-3	TRBJ1-2	.	.	CASSQEIPNQANYGYTF	TGCGCCAGCAGCCAAGAAATCCCTAATCAAGCTAACTATGGCTACACCTTC
TRBV4-1	TRBJ2-1	.	TRBD1	CASRFGQGDEQFF	TGCGCCAGCAGGTTCGGACAGGGGGACGAGCAGTTCTTC
TRBV27	TRBJ1-4	.	.	CASSPGGSEKLFF	TGTGCCAGCAGCCCAGGAGGGTCGGAAAAACTGTTTTTT
TRBV11-2	TRBJ2-7	.	.	CASSLTGGPSEQYF	TGTGCCAGCAGTCTTACCGGGGGGCCGAGTGAGCAGTACTTC
TRBV19	TRBJ1-4	.	.	CASSSRQEETGVLIGKLFF	TGTGCCAGTAGTTCTCGACAGGAGGAGACCGGAGTACTCATTGGAAAACTGTTTTTT
TRBV4-1	TRBJ2-7	.	TRBD2	CASSQVPGLAGTSYEQYF	TGCGCCAGCAGCCAAGTCCCCGGACTAGCGGGAACCTCCTACGAGCAGTACTTC
TRBV7-9	TRBJ2-2	.	TRBD2	CASSLAGVSGELFF	TGTGCCAGCAGCTTGGCGGGGGTATCCGGGGAGCTGTTTTTT
TRBV4-1	TRBJ1-6	once	TRBD1	CASSQEGAGTGYKSSYNSPLHF	TGCGCCAGCAGCCAAGAGGGTGCCGGGACAGGTTACAAAAGCTCCTATAATTCACCCCTCCACTTT
TRBV10-3	TRBJ2-1	.	TRBD1	CAIRDREDYNEQFF	TGTGCCATCAGGGACAGGGAGGACTACAATGAGCAGTTCTTC
TRBV27	TRBJ2-1	few	TRBD1	CASSLTHPGTGPGQFF	TGTGCCAGCAGTTTAACCCACCCCGGGACAGGGCCGGGTCAATTCTTC
TRBV7-9	TRBJ2-1	.	TRBD2	CASSSTSGWDEQFF	TGTGCCAGCAGCAGCACTAGCGGGTGGGATGAGCAGTTCTTC
TRBV9	TRBJ2-1	.	TRBD2	CASSVASGRYEQFF	TGTGCCAGCAGCGTAGCTAGCGGGAGATATGAGCAGTTCTTC
TRBV21-1	TRBJ2-7	.	.	CASSKVGGEESHEQYF	TGTGCCAGCAGCAAAGTAGGCGGAGAGGAATCCCACGAGCAGTACTTC
TRBV6-5	TRBJ2-1	.	.	CASNKGNEQFF	TGTGCCAGCAACAAAGGCAATGAGCAGTTCTTC
TRBV11-2	TRBJ1-2	.	.	CASSLGAGDGYGYTF	TGTGCCAGCAGCTTAGGGGCAGGGGATGGCTATGGCTACACCTTC
TRBV11-3	TRBJ1-2	.	.	CASSLGEVYGYTF	TGTGCCAGCAGCTTAGGAGAAGTCTATGGCTACACCTTC
TRBV19	TRBJ2-1	.	.	CASSIQVYNEQFF	TGTGCCAGTAGTATCCAAGTCTACAATGAGCAGTTCTTC
TRBV2	TRBJ2-3	.	.	CASSDGTSTDTQYF	TGTGCCAGCAGTGACGGAACTAGCACAGATACGCAGTATTTT
TRBV4-1	TRBJ2-7	.	TRBD1	CASSQVLEFRDSLGKYF	TGCGCCAGCAGCCAAGTTCTTGAGTTCCGGGACAGTCTAGGGAAGTACTTC
TRBV29-1	TRBJ2-5	.	.	CSVVPGRTQETQYF	TGCAGCGTTGTCCCCGGCCGTACCCAAGAGACCCAGTACTTC
TRBV7-9	TRBJ2-5	.	.	CASSLVGRETQYF	TGTGCCAGCAGCTTAGTAGGGAGGGAGACCCAGTACTTC
TRBV19	TRBJ2-7	.	TRBD1	CASSIGTGSREQYF	TGTGCCAGTAGTATCGGGACAGGGTCTCGCGAGCAGTACTTC
TRBV7-2	TRBJ2-1	once	.	CASSLNRYNEQFF	TGTGCCAGCAGCTTAAACCGGTACAATGAGCAGTTCTTC
TRBV5-6	TRBJ2-1	.	TRBD2	CASSLVGLAGADAYNEQFF	TGTGCCAGCAGCTTGGTGGGACTAGCGGGAGCGGACGCTTACAATGAGCAGTTCTTC
TRBV4-1	TRBJ1-1	.	.	CASSRGRSTEAFF	TGCGCCAGCAGCCGGGGAAGAAGCACTGAAGCTTTCTTT
TRBV6-6	TRBJ1-6	.	.	CASSPGPDSPLHF	TGTGCCAGCAGTCCGGGCCCAGATTCACCCCTCCACTTT
TRBV5-1	TRBJ2-1	.	TRBD2	CASSLELAGAQEQFF	TGCGCCAGCAGCTTGGAACTAGCGGGAGCTCAAGAGCAGTTCTTC
TRBV6-5	TRBJ1-1	.	.	CASSYGFRNTEAFF	TGTGCCAGCAGTTACGGGTTTAGGAACACTGAAGCTTTCTTT
TRBV7-2	TRBJ2-1	.	.	CASSQTFTARWFF	TGTGCCAGCAGCCAAACGTTTACGGCCAGGTGGTTCTTC
TRBV7-8	TRBJ1-1	.	.	CASSLGLRTEAFF	TGTGCCAGCAGCTTAGGTTTGAGGACCGAAGCTTTCTTT
TRBV29-1	TRBJ1-2	.	.	CSVAQGSNYGYTF	TGCAGCGTTGCACAGGGATCCAACTATGGCTACACCTTC
TRBV28	TRBJ1-2	.	.	CASSAYRQNYGYTF	TGTGCCAGCAGTGCATACCGACAGAACTATGGCTACACCTTC
TRBV11-2	TRBJ1-2	.	.	CASSNLDGFFYGYTF	TGTGCCAGCAGCAACCTGGACGGATTCTTTTATGGCTACACCTTC
TRBV28	TRBJ2-3	.	.	CASSLFITDTQYF	TGTGCCAGCAGTTTATTTATCACAGATACGCAGTATTTT
TRBV28	TRBJ1-2	.	TRBD1	CASVAPTGKGTF	TGTGCCAGCGTTGCCCCGACAGGGAAGGGTACCTTC
TRBV5-4	TRBJ2-5	.	TRBD1	CASSEGQGEGEETQYF	TGTGCCAGCAGCGAGGGACAGGGAGAGGGGGAAGAGACCCAGTACTTC
TRBV6-5	TRBJ1-4	few	.	CASSKTGFGEKLFF	TGTGCCAGCAGCAAAACAGGGTTTGGGGAAAAACTGTTTTTT
TRBV28	TRBJ2-5	.	TRBD2	CASSYGALAGSEETQYF	TGTGCCAGCAGTTATGGAGCGCTAGCGGGGTCAGAAGAGACCCAGTACTTC
TRBV5-6	TRBJ2-7	.	.	CASSSATGSGYEQYF	TGTGCCAGCAGCTCCGCGACAGGTTCTGGGTACGAGCAGTACTTC